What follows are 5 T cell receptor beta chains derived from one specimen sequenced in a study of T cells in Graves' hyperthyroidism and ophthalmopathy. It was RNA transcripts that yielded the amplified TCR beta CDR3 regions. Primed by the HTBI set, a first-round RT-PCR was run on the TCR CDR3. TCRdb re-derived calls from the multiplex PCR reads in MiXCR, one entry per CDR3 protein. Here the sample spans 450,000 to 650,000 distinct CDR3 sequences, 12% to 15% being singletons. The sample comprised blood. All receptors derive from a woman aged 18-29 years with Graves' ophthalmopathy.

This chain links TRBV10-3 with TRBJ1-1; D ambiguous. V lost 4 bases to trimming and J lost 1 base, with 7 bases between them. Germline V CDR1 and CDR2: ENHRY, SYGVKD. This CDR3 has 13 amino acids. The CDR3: CAISVVKNTEAFF. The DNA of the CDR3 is TGTGCCATCAGTGTCGTGAAGAACACTGAAGCTTTCTTT.

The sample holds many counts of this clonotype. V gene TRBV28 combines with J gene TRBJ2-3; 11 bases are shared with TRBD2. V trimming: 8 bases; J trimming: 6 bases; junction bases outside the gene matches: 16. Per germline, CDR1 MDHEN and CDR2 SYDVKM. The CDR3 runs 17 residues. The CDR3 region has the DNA TGTGCCAGCTCTGGTCAAGGACTAGCGGGTTTCATGGATACGCAGTATTTT. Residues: CASSGQGLAGFMDTQYF.

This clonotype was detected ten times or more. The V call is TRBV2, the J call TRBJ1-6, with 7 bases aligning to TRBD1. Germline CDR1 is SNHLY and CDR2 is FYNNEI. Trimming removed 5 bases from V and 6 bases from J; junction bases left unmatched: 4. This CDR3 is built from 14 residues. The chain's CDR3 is CASSRRGFNSPLHF. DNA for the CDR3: TGTGCCAGCAGTCGCAGGGGGTTTAATTCACCCCTCCACTTT.

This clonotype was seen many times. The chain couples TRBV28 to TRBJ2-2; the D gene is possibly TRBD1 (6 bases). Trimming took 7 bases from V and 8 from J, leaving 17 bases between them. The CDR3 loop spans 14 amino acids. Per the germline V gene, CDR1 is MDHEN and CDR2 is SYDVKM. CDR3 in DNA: TGTGCCAGCACCCCAGGGGTCCATCCTGGGGAGCTGTTTTTT. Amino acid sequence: CASTPGVHPGELFF.

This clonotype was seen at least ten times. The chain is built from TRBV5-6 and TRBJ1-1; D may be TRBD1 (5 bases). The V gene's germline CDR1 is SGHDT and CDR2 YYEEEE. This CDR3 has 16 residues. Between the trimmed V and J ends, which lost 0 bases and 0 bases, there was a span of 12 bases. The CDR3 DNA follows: TGTGCCAGCAGCTTGGGGGTTAAAGGGGTGAACACTGAAGCTTTCTTT. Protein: CASSLGVKGVNTEAFF.